This is a list of T cell receptor beta chains from one sample in a study of blood T cell repertoires in COVID-19. Here immunoSEQ multiplex PCR was the method, and the copy in TCRdb shows in-frame clones only, minus some. Among about 140,000 clones listed, less than 80% were seen once. Sequencing was carried out using peripheral blood. Source of these receptors: a woman older than 75 with active or convalescent COVID-19. CDR3s include the opening cysteine and the closing phenylalanine or tryptophan. A D gene is named only where the DNA matches it firmly. Clone sizes are given selectively: once, few, many, or a class where the clone is expanded.

>TRBJ2-7|NA|TRBV6-5|NA
TGTGCCAGAGCGATTTCCCGGACAGTCTACGAGCAGTACTTC
CARAISRTVYEQYF
>TRBJ2-1|TRBD1|TRBV19|NA
TGTGCCAGTAGTATAGGACAGGGGGCGGGTTGGGATGAGCAGTTCTTC
CASSIGQGAGWDEQFF
>TRBJ1-4|NA|TRBV7-9|NA
TGTGCCAGCAGCTTAATCGGACAGTCACTGTTTTTT
CASSLIGQSLFF
>TRBJ1-1|NA|TRBV30|NA
TGTGCCTGGAGTGTACTGATGAACACTGAAGCTTTCTTT
CAWSVLMNTEAFF
>TRBJ2-2|TRBD1|TRBV4-2|NA
TGTGCCAGCAGCACCCGAGCGAGGCAGGGGGCGACCGGGGAGCTGTTTTTT
CASSTRARQGATGELFF
>TRBJ1-2|NA|TRBV28|NA
TGTGCCAGCAGTTTAGCGGGGGAAGACTATGGCTACACCTTC
CASSLAGEDYGYTF
>TRBJ2-1|NA|TRBV19|NA
TGTGCCAGTAGTATAGAGAGAGTAACTGGTGAATCCTACAATGAGCAGTTCTTC
CASSIERVTGESYNEQFF
>TRBJ2-3|NA|TRBV19|NA
TGTGCCAGTAGTATAGGACAGCCAATTAGCACAGATACGCAGTATTTT
CASSIGQPISTDTQYF
>TRBJ2-7|TRBD2|TRBV4-1|NA
TGCGCCAGCAGCCAAGATCCCCAAGCTAGCGGGGGCTACGAGCAGTACTTC
CASSQDPQASGGYEQYF
>TRBJ1-5|TRBD1|TRBV27|NA
TGTGCCAGCAGTAGCAGGGGGCTGGGCAATCAGCCCCAGCATTTT
CASSSRGLGNQPQHF
>TRBJ2-7|NA|TRBV28|NA
TGTGCCAGCACCGAGCCCGGGGCCTACGAGCAGTACTTC
CASTEPGAYEQYF
>TRBJ2-5|TRBD2|TRBV20-1|NA
TGCAGTGCTAGTCCACTAGCGGGGTTAGGGGAGACCCAGTACTTC
CSASPLAGLGETQYF
>TRBJ2-3|NA|TRBV3-1/TRBV3-2|NA
TGTGCCAGCAGCCCAAACCACATGGCCGCTACGCAGTATTTT
CASSPNHMAATQYF
>TRBJ1-1|TRBD1|TRBV18|NA
TGTGCCAGCTCACCACCGACAGGGAGCACTGAAGCTTTCTTT
CASSPPTGSTEAFF
>TRBJ1-5|TRBD1|TRBV19|NA
TGTGCCAGTAGTCCCAATCGACAGGGGTCAAATCAGCCCCAGCATTTT
CASSPNRQGSNQPQHF
>TRBJ2-7|NA|TRBV6-1|NA
TGTGCCAGCAGTGCCCGGGGGGCCTCTCGGTCCTACGAGCAGTACTTC
CASSARGASRSYEQYF
>TRBJ2-7|NA|TRBV5-1|NA
TGCGCCAGCAGCTTGGCAGGTCCCTTCTACGAGCAGTACTTC
CASSLAGPFYEQYF
>TRBJ2-1|NA|TRBV3-1/TRBV3-2|NA
TGTGCCAGCAGGGAGGGGGGGCCTAGGGATGAGCAGTTCTTC
CASREGGPRDEQFF
>TRBJ2-5|TRBD2|TRBV7-2|NA
TGTGCCAGCAGCTTAGGGCTAGCGGAGGAGACCCAGTACTTC
CASSLGLAEETQYF
>TRBJ2-7|TRBD1|TRBV2|NA
TGTGCCAGCAGTGACCCCGACCGACAGGGTCGGGACGAGCAGTACTTC
CASSDPDRQGRDEQYF
>TRBJ1-2|NA|TRBV24-1|few
TGTGCCACCAGTGATAGGAGGGGAAGAGGCTACACCTTC
CATSDRRGRGYTF
>TRBJ1-1|TRBD1|TRBV5-4|NA
TGTGCCAGCAGCTTCCGGACAGGGGGGGGAAGTGAAGCTTTCTTT
CASSFRTGGGSEAFF
>TRBJ2-4|NA|TRBV4-1|NA
TGCGCCAGCAGCCAACCGATTGCGGGATTAGCCAAAAACATTCAGTACTTC
CASSQPIAGLAKNIQYF
>TRBJ1-2|NA|TRBV4-3|NA
TGCGCCAGCAGCCAAAGAGCGGACCAATATGGCTACACCTTC
CASSQRADQYGYTF
>TRBJ2-3|TRBD1|TRBV18|NA
TGTGCCAGCTCACCAACAGGGGTGCCAGATACGCAGTATTTT
CASSPTGVPDTQYF
>TRBJ2-7|NA|TRBV4-1|few
TGCGCCAGCAGCCAAGGGCCAAATTCCTACGAGCAGTACTTC
CASSQGPNSYEQYF
>TRBJ1-1|NA|TRBV5-6|NA
TGTGCCAGCAGCAGGGACACCGGCAGGGCTTTCTTT
CASSRDTGRAFF
>TRBJ1-6|NA|TRBV5-6|NA
TGTGCCAGCAGCTCGAGAGTTAATAATTCACCCCTCCACTTT
CASSSRVNNSPLHF
>TRBJ1-5|NA|TRBV4-3|NA
TGCGCCAGCAGCCAAGGGCTGGACACTTATCAGCCCCAGCATTTT
CASSQGLDTYQPQHF
>TRBJ1-2|NA|TRBV5-1|NA
TGCGCCAGCAGCCCCGCAACAACTTGGGAGGGCTACACCTTC
CASSPATTWEGYTF
>TRBJ1-2|NA|TRBV11-2|once
TGTGCCAGCAGCCGAATGATCGGGGGTGTCGCGGATGGCTACACCTTC
CASSRMIGGVADGYTF
>TRBJ2-7|TRBD2|TRBV3-1/TRBV3-2|once
TGTGCCAGCAGCCAAAGGTTGGGCGGGGGGTCCCCATACGAGCAGTACTTC
CASSQRLGGGSPYEQYF
>TRBJ2-1|TRBD1|TRBV24-1|NA
TGTGCCACCAGTGCAGGACAGGGGACGAGCTCCTACAATGAGCAGTTCTTC
CATSAGQGTSSYNEQFF
>TRBJ2-2|NA|TRBV15|NA
TGTGCCACCAGTCCGGGGACTGCCTTGGGGACCGGGGAGCTGTTTTTT
CATSPGTALGTGELFF
>TRBJ1-1|NA|TRBV7-9|NA
TGTGCCAGCAGCTTAGCGAGTTCAGGGTCTGAAGCTTTCTTT
CASSLASSGSEAFF
>TRBJ2-5|NA|TRBV28|NA
TGTGCCAGCAGAGGACCAGGGGAGACCCAGTACTTC
CASRGPGETQYF
>TRBJ1-1|NA|TRBV18|NA
TGTGCCAGCTCACCAAAATTTACGTCGGGGACTGAAGCTTTCTTT
CASSPKFTSGTEAFF
>TRBJ2-1|NA|TRBV29-1|once
TGCAGCGGCGACACGTACAATGAGCAGTTCTTC
CSGDTYNEQFF
>TRBJ2-3|NA|TRBV7-9|NA
TGTGCCAGCACCAGGGATAGCGACACAGATACGCAGTATTTT
CASTRDSDTDTQYF
>TRBJ2-7|NA|TRBV19|NA
TGTGCCAGTAGTAGGACCGGACAACTGTTGATCTACGAGCAGTACTTC
CASSRTGQLLIYEQYF
>TRBJ1-5|NA|TRBV19|NA
TGTGCCAGTACCCGGACAGTAAGCAATCAGCCCCAGCATTTT
CASTRTVSNQPQHF
>TRBJ2-1|TRBD1|TRBV7-8|NA
TGTGCCAGCAGCTTAGAGGGGGCTTGGCACAATGAGCAGTTCTTC
CASSLEGAWHNEQFF
>TRBJ2-1|TRBD2|TRBV5-8|NA
TGTGCCAGCAGCTTCCGGGCTAGCGGGGACTCCTACAATGAGCAGTTCTTC
CASSFRASGDSYNEQFF
>TRBJ1-2|NA|TRBV28|few
TGTGCCAGCAGTTTAGGGGGGGTAGGCTATGGCTACACCTTC
CASSLGGVGYGYTF
>TRBJ1-6|TRBD1|TRBV5-6|NA
TGTGCCAGCAGCTTAGACAGGGCCACCTATAATTCACCCCTCCACTTT
CASSLDRATYNSPLHF
>TRBJ2-7|NA|TRBV18|NA
TGTGCCAGCTCACCAGACAACATAAGAACTCTCGAGCAGTACTTC
CASSPDNIRTLEQYF